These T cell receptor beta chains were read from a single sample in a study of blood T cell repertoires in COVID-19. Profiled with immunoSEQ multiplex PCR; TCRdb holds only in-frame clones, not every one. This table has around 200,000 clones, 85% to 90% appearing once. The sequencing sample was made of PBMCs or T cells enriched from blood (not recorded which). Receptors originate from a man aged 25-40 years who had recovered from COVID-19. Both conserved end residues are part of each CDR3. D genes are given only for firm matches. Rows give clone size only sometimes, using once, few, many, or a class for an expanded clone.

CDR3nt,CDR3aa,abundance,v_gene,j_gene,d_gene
TGTGCCAGCAGCCTACAGACAGGGGGCTACTATGGCTACACCTTC,CASSLQTGGYYGYTF,-,TRBV13,TRBJ1-2,TRBD1
TGTGCCAGCAGCCCAACGGACTGGAGCTCCTACGAGCAGTACTTC,CASSPTDWSSYEQYF,-,TRBV9,TRBJ2-7,-
TGCAGCGTTGAAGCGACAGGGTTTGGCTACACCTTC,CSVEATGFGYTF,-,TRBV29-1,TRBJ1-2,TRBD1
TGCGCCAGCAGCCAAGTATTAGGTCAGCGTTGGAACTATGGCTACACCTTC,CASSQVLGQRWNYGYTF,-,TRBV4-1,TRBJ1-2,-
TGTGCCAGCAGTGACCCGGGACTTAACTACGAGCAGTACTTC,CASSDPGLNYEQYF,-,TRBV6-2/TRBV6-3,TRBJ2-7,-
TGTGCCACCAGTGAATCCGACAGGGGGCCATACAATGAGCAGTTCTTC,CATSESDRGPYNEQFF,few,TRBV24-1,TRBJ2-1,TRBD1
TGTGCCTGGGCTAGCGGGAGAAGTGAAAACATTCAGTACTTC,CAWASGRSENIQYF,-,TRBV30,TRBJ2-4,TRBD2
TGTGCCAGCAGCCATAACGGACAGGCCTACGAGCAGTACTTC,CASSHNGQAYEQYF,-,TRBV7-2,TRBJ2-7,TRBD1
TGTGCCAGTAGTCCAAGGACTAGCGGGTCCAGGGATACGCAGTATTTT,CASSPRTSGSRDTQYF,-,TRBV19,TRBJ2-3,TRBD2
TGTGCCAGCAGCTTAGGTGGACAGGGCATATTCAGGTACCAAGAGACCCAGTACTTC,CASSLGGQGIFRYQETQYF,once,TRBV7-4,TRBJ2-5,TRBD1
TGCGCCAGCAGCCAACACAGGGGGACCACTGAAGCTTTCTTT,CASSQHRGTTEAFF,few,TRBV4-3,TRBJ1-1,TRBD1
TGTGCCAGTAGTATGCTAGCGGGTAGGGGTCCAGATACGCAGTATTTT,CASSMLAGRGPDTQYF,once,TRBV19,TRBJ2-3,TRBD2
TGTGCCACCATGCCCTCACGGAGCACTGAAGCTTTCTTT,CATMPSRSTEAFF,-,TRBV24-1,TRBJ1-1,-
TGTGCCAGCAGTTACTCGACAGGCTCAAGCAATCAGCCCCAGCATTTT,CASSYSTGSSNQPQHF,-,TRBV6-2/TRBV6-3,TRBJ1-5,-
TGTGCCAGCAGCGTAGCTGGGGCGGGAGCAGAGACCCAGTACTTC,CASSVAGAGAETQYF,-,TRBV9,TRBJ2-5,TRBD2
TGTGCCAGCAGCTTAGAGGATAGCGCGCGCGGCTGGGGCACAGATACGCAGTATTTT,CASSLEDSARGWGTDTQYF,-,TRBV7-8,TRBJ2-3,-
TGTGCCAGCAGCCACGGGACATCTGTCGGAAAACTGTTTTTT,CASSHGTSVGKLFF,-,TRBV9,TRBJ1-4,-
TGTGCCATCAGTGAGTCCACTAGCGGGAGTCATACGCAGTATTTT,CAISESTSGSHTQYF,-,TRBV10-3,TRBJ2-3,TRBD2
TGTGCCAGCAGTCGCGGGAGGGCGGAGGAGACCCAGTACTTC,CASSRGRAEETQYF,-,TRBV6-5,TRBJ2-5,TRBD2
TGTGCCACCAGTGAATCCGTGCAGCCCCAGCATTTT,CATSESVQPQHF,-,TRBV24-1,TRBJ1-5,-
TGTGCCAGCAGCGGGCCGCAGGGGGTTGCGCAGTATTTT,CASSGPQGVAQYF,-,TRBV9,TRBJ2-3,TRBD1
TGTGCCAGCAGCTCCGGGACAGGCGTCAGCTCCTATAATTCACCCCTCCACTTT,CASSSGTGVSSYNSPLHF,-,TRBV5-5,TRBJ1-6,TRBD1
TGTGCCAGCAGCCTAGACAGGGTATATCATGGCTACACCTTC,CASSLDRVYHGYTF,-,TRBV7-2,TRBJ1-2,TRBD1
TGTGCCTGGGTCGAGTTTGCTGAAGCTTTCTTT,CAWVEFAEAFF,-,TRBV30,TRBJ1-1,-
TGTGCCAGCAGCTACTCCTGGGAGAGGAACACCGGGGAGCTGTTTTTT,CASSYSWERNTGELFF,few,TRBV5-8,TRBJ2-2,-
TGTGCCAGCAGGTTTCGACTAGCGGAGGGAACGAACACCGGGGAGCTGTTTTTT,CASRFRLAEGTNTGELFF,-,TRBV11-2,TRBJ2-2,TRBD2
TGTGCCAGCAGCTCCGGGACAGGGGTTGAAAAACTGTTTTTT,CASSSGTGVEKLFF,-,TRBV11-2,TRBJ1-4,TRBD1
TGTGCCAGCTCCCTTTATGGGAGCTCCTACAATGAGCAGTTCTTC,CASSLYGSSYNEQFF,-,TRBV18,TRBJ2-1,-
TGTGCCAGCAGCTTAACGGGTTTTAGCAATCAGCCCCAGCATTTT,CASSLTGFSNQPQHF,-,TRBV7-2,TRBJ1-5,-
TGTGCCAGCAGCGTAGCGATAGCGGGGGGGACGTCCTACAATGAGCAGTTCTTC,CASSVAIAGGTSYNEQFF,once,TRBV9,TRBJ2-1,TRBD2